This is a list of T cell receptor beta chains from one sample in a study of blood T cell repertoires in COVID-19. Using immunoSEQ multiplex PCR, the repertoire was profiled, and TCRdb retains in-frame clones only, with some absent. The table records about 440,000 clones, around nine tenths of them present only once. Sample: PBMCs or T cells enriched from blood (not recorded which). These receptors were taken from a woman between 18 and 29 years old with acute COVID-19. Each CDR3 is given without its conserved first and last residue. A D gene is named only where the DNA matches it firmly.

CDR3: SASPPGTSGETQY
D: TRBD2
length: 13
J: TRBJ2-5
V: TRBV20-1

CDR3: ASSQERGFWPGELF
D: NA
length: 14
J: TRBJ2-2
V: TRBV4-3

CDR3: ASSPNSRGFEAF
D: NA
length: 12
J: TRBJ1-1
V: TRBV5-8

CDR3: ASSVRDTYEQY
D: NA
length: 11
J: TRBJ2-7
V: TRBV6-2/TRBV6-3

CDR3: ASSTLTSGGPGELF
D: TRBD2
length: 14
J: TRBJ2-2
V: TRBV19

CDR3: ASSLGAGGYYNEQF
D: TRBD1
length: 14
J: TRBJ2-1
V: TRBV7-8

CDR3: ASSHWAKVGQGTGELF
D: NA
length: 16
J: TRBJ2-2
V: TRBV3-1/TRBV3-2

CDR3: ASSPGSHLSYEQY
D: NA
length: 13
J: TRBJ2-7
V: TRBV28

CDR3: ASQRQTSTNEKLF
D: NA
length: 13
J: TRBJ1-4
V: TRBV5-1

CDR3: ASSRTGGFQETQY
D: TRBD1
length: 13
J: TRBJ2-5
V: TRBV5-5

CDR3: ASSQRGDTEAF
D: NA
length: 11
J: TRBJ1-1
V: TRBV4-1

CDR3: ASSSTGIENGYT
D: TRBD1
length: 12
J: TRBJ1-2
V: TRBV13

CDR3: GSRTGGSYEQY
D: TRBD1
length: 11
J: TRBJ2-7
V: TRBV28

CDR3: ASSTAGAGELF
D: NA
length: 11
J: TRBJ2-2
V: TRBV19

CDR3: ASSPRGQLTEAF
D: TRBD1
length: 12
J: TRBJ1-1
V: TRBV4-1

CDR3: ASSLAGGKDEQY
D: NA
length: 12
J: TRBJ2-7
V: TRBV7-2